The present T cell receptor (beta chain) was sequenced within a study of post-analysis software for immune sequencing data. A remark on this clonotype: The antigen remains undetermined.

Broader study findings: A significant reduction in normalized Chao1 diversity was observed in multiple sclerosis patients versus controls. Controls showed lower frequencies than patients for roughly 5 TRBV segments, and TRBV5-6, TRBV5-1 and TRBV20-1 were among these.

TCR beta cDNA libraries had unique molecular identifiers. T cells, about 0.9 to 10 million of them, yielded approximately 530,000 cDNA molecules. TCRdb used MiXCR to reprocess the PCR reads, holding one entry per CDR3 protein. The sample carries 350,000 to 500,000 distinct CDR3 sequences, about 40% recorded once. Trimming removed 8 bases from V and 8 bases from J, with 21 bases in between. The CDR3 spans 14 residues. Germline V lookup: CDR1 SGHDN, CDR2 FVKESK. The sample consisted of blood. The sequence was collected from a girl aged 2 to 10 with multiple sclerosis. The chain joins TRBV14 to TRBJ1-2; D possibly corresponds to TRBD1 (6 bases). CDR3 protein: CASGPGTPHSGYTF. In nucleotides, the CDR3 is TGTGCCAGCGGGCCCGGGACACCTCATAGCGGCTACACCTTC.